Only a few counts were recorded for the clone carrying this T cell receptor beta chain. Its specificity is not known. RNA transcripts served as the template for amplifying TCR beta CDR3 regions. TCR CDR3 regions were first amplified by RT-PCR with HTBI primers. TCRdb reprocessed the multiplex PCR reads with MiXCR, giving one entry per CDR3 protein. The sample yields approximately 600,000 distinct CDR3 sequences, less than 25% seen once. These data originate in a study of T cells in Graves' hyperthyroidism and ophthalmopathy. Study results and caveats: Most thyroid clonotypes expanded above 0.001 were also detected in blood.

Any patient presenting with uncontrolled infection, other autoimmune disease, pregnancy or lactation was left out. The germline gives CDR1 LGHDT, CDR2 YNNKEL (reference sequence). The CDR3 has 14 amino acids. V was pared by 4 bases and J by 3 bases, with 13 bases between. V and J are TRBV3-1 and TRBJ2-7, with a weak D call TRBD2 (6 bases). This clonotype was sampled from a man younger than 40 with Graves' ophthalmopathy. Source material: blood. DNA for the CDR3: TGTGCCAGCAGCCCGCGGGACGGCCACTACGAGCAGTACTTC. Encoded protein: CASSPRDGHYEQYF.